These 21 T cell receptor beta chains share one sample of origin, sequenced in a study of CD8 T cells in Susac syndrome. Random hexamers were used to reverse transcribe roughly 0.45 to 1 ug of RNA. TCRdb fed the immunoSEQ multiplex PCR reads into MiXCR, producing one record per CDR3 protein. The table lists some 120,000 distinct CDR3 sequences, 85% to 95% of them singletons. Material: CD8+ T cells from PBMCs. The receptor source for this set is a human donor with multiple sclerosis.

This chain joins TRBV5-1 and TRBJ1-1, with D possibly TRBD1 on 5 matching bases. Trimming pared 0 bases from V and 0 bases from J, leaving 15 bases between. Germline CDR1 SGHRS, CDR2 YFSETQ. This CDR3 has 17 residues. The CDR3 is CASSLASRQGMNTEAFF. As DNA, the CDR3 is TGCGCCAGCAGCTTGGCTAGTCGTCAGGGTATGAACACTGAAGCTTTCTTT.

This chain connects TRBV6-1 to TRBJ1-1; no reliable D call. This CDR3 spans 14 amino acids. Germline V gene sequence: CDR1 MNHNS, CDR2 SASEGT. The V gene lost 1 base and the J gene lost 1 base, with 7 bases spanning the gap. Here the CDR3 reads CASSEGLENTEAFF. CDR3 DNA: TGTGCCAGCAGTGAAGGTTTGGAGAACACTGAAGCTTTCTTT.

The rearrangement uses TRBV9 and TRBJ2-3; no firm D call. Trimming cost V 0 bases and J 0 bases, with 2 bases left between them. The CDR3 runs 13 residues. In germline, CDR1 is SGDLS, CDR2 YYNGEE. The CDR3 loop is CASSVVSTDTQYF. CDR3 in DNA: TGTGCCAGCAGCGTAGTGAGCACAGATACGCAGTATTTT. The variable domain in full, completed from reference TRBV9 and TRBJ2-3, reads DSGVTQTPKHLITATGQRVTLRCSPRSGDLSVYWYQQSLDQGLQFLIQYYNGEERAKGNILERFSAQQFPDLHSELNLSSLELGDSALYFCASSVVSTDTQYFGPGTRLTVL.

The V call is TRBV29-1, the J call TRBJ2-1; 8 positions match TRBD1. The germline V gene has CDR1 SQVTM and CDR2 ANQGSEA. The CDR3 sequence is 14 residues long. Germline trimming cut 4 bases from V and 4 bases from J; bases unmatched to any gene: 6. The CDR3: CSVGGGDRYNEQFF. The DNA of the CDR3 is TGCAGCGTTGGTGGTGGGGACAGGTACAATGAGCAGTTCTTC.

This chain connects TRBV6-5 to TRBJ1-1; D may be TRBD1 (6 bases). Trimming stripped 0 bases from V and 0 bases from J, with 14 bases between. Germline-derived CDR1 and CDR2 are MNHEY and SVGAGI. CDR3 length: 17 amino acids. The DNA of the CDR3 is TGTGCCAGCAGTTACTCTGGAGGGGGTTACATGAACACTGAAGCTTTCTTT. It codes for CASSYSGGGYMNTEAFF.

V gene TRBV7-8 combines with J gene TRBJ1-1, with D possibly TRBD1 on 6 matching bases. The CDR3 covers 17 residues. Germline V gene lookup returns CDR1 SGHVS and CDR2 FQNEAQ. Trimming stripped 0 bases from V and 6 bases from J, with 20 bases between. CDR3 in DNA: TGTGCCAGCAGCTTAGCCCACCCCTATGCAAGGGGGTCTGAAGCTTTCTTT. This translates into CASSLAHPYARGSEAFF.

The genes are TRBV28 and TRBJ1-5; D remains unclear. Trimming pared 4 bases from V and 0 bases from J, leaving 13 bases between. From germline, CDR1 is MDHEN and CDR2 SYDVKM. CDR3 length: 16 amino acids. The CDR3 sequence: CASSSYATYSNQPQHF. The CDR3 DNA follows: TGTGCCAGCAGTTCGTATGCTACCTATAGCAATCAGCCCCAGCATTTT.

The CDR3 sequence is CASSYRLQGNTEAFF. CDR3 DNA: TGCGCCAGCAGCTATAGACTCCAGGGGAACACTGAAGCTTTCTTT. The chain links TRBV4-1 to TRBJ1-1, with a weak D call TRBD1 (5 bases). V lost 5 bases and J lost 1, with 14 bases in between. Germline V gene lookup returns CDR1 MGHRA and CDR2 YSYEKL. This CDR3 is 15 amino acids long.

V usage is TRBV9 and J usage is TRBJ1-1; D is unresolved. Germline V gene sequence: CDR1 SGDLS, CDR2 YYNGEE. The germline V and J ends were trimmed by 0 bases and 1 base, with 16 bases remaining between them. This CDR3 is built from 17 residues. In DNA, the CDR3 is TGTGCCAGCAGCGTAGCGAAGAACGGGCCCCAGAACACTGAAGCTTTCTTT. It codes for CASSVAKNGPQNTEAFF.

The chain is built from TRBV5-1 and TRBJ2-5, with 7 bases that match TRBD1. V gave up 0 bases and J gave up 2 bases; unmatched junction bases: 7. The CDR3 has 16 residues. Looked up from germline, CDR1 is SGHRS and CDR2 is YFSETQ. The CDR3 here is CASSLGAGTEQETQYF. The CDR3, as DNA: TGCGCCAGCAGCTTGGGCGCCGGGACAGAGCAAGAGACCCAGTACTTC.

This clonotype was counted only a few times. The gene calls are TRBV12-3 or TRBV12-4 and TRBJ2-6, with D unresolved. The CDR3 spans 12 residues. Trimming pared 4 bases from V and 2 bases from J, leaving 0 bases between. The CDR3 is CASSSGANVLTF. The CDR3 DNA is TGTGCCAGCAGTTCTGGGGCCAACGTCCTGACTTTC.

The chain has TRBV7-9 and TRBJ2-7; D remains unclear. V gave up 2 bases and J gave up 1 base, with 18 bases separating them. The germline V gene encodes CDR1 SEHNR and CDR2 FQNEAQ (reference sequence). This CDR3 region has 17 residues. For the CDR3, the DNA is TGTGCCAGCAGCTTACGGGCCTCTTCCTTCCTTTCCTACGAGCAGTACTTC. Its translation: CASSLRASSFLSYEQYF. Full variable domain (missing parts from reference TRBV7-9 and TRBJ2-7): DTGVSQNPRHKITKRGQNVTFRCDPISEHNRLYWYRQTLGQGPEFLTYFQNEAQLEKSRLLSDRFSAERPKGSFSTLEIQRTEQGDSAMYLCASSLRASSFLSYEQYFGPGTRLTVT.

The chain is built from TRBV2 and TRBJ1-2, with a weak D call TRBD1 (6 bases). The CDR3 has 17 residues. V was pared by 2 bases and J by 9 bases, with 25 bases between. Germline CDR1 SNHLY, CDR2 FYNNEI. The CDR3 DNA follows: TGTGCCAGCAGTGAATCGGGACACCAGCAAGGACTATCAAGCTACACCTTC. It is translated as CASSESGHQQGLSSYTF.

The sample holds one count of this clonotype. This chain connects TRBV6-6 to TRBJ1-1; D remains ambiguous. CDR1 is MNHNY, CDR2 SVGAGI, per germline (reference sequence). The CDR3 is 12 amino acids. V was pared by 10 bases and J by 7 bases, with 16 bases between. This CDR3 reads CATIGRPSEAFF. The CDR3 DNA follows: TGTGCCACGATCGGACGTCCAAGTGAAGCTTTCTTT.

The chain couples TRBV24-1 to TRBJ2-2; D ambiguous. CDR3 length equals 14 residues. The germline V gene encodes CDR1 KGHDR and CDR2 SFDVKD. The V end was cut by 6 bases, the J end by 4 bases, with 11 bases between. CDR3: CATSRLMATGELFF. For the CDR3, the DNA is TGTGCCACCAGTCGCCTTATGGCCACCGGGGAGCTGTTTTTT.

The chain carries TRBV2 and TRBJ2-7, with D unclear. The V gene lost 3 bases and the J gene lost 0 bases, with 9 bases spanning the gap. The CDR3 contains 14 residues. Germline loops: CDR1 SNHLY, CDR2 FYNNEI. This CDR3 is CASSDSVLSYEQYV. In DNA, the CDR3 is TGTGCCAGCAGTGACAGTGTCCTCTCCTACGAGCAGTACGTC.

The CDR3 DNA reads as TGCGCCAGCAGCTTAGGTGGGACCCTTGAAGCTTTCTTT. The encoded protein is CASSLGGTLEAFF. The chain uses TRBV5-1 and TRBJ1-1; possibly TRBD1 for D (5 bases). V dropped 2 bases and J dropped 7 bases, with 12 bases sitting between them. The CDR3 is 13 residues long. CDR1 SGHRS and CDR2 YFSETQ come from the germline V gene.

This clonotype occurred once. This chain connects TRBV24-1 to TRBJ2-1, with D hard to call. Trimming took off 6 bases at V and 8 bases at J, with 19 bases between the two ends. The CDR3 has 15 amino acids. Germline V gives CDR1 KGHDR, CDR2 SFDVKD. CDR3 bases: TGTGCCACCAGTAGACCCGGGTCTGAATACGATGAGCAGTTCTTC. Its translation: CATSRPGSEYDEQFF.

This chain connects TRBV9 to TRBJ2-7, with 9 bases lining up with TRBD1. The germline CDR1 and CDR2 sequences are SGDLS and YYNGEE. This CDR3 contains 13 residues. The junction had 6 bases not matched to a gene; V was cut back by 6 bases and J by 5 bases. The CDR3 region is CASTGQGGHEQYF. The CDR3 nucleotides are TGTGCCAGCACGGGACAGGGCGGCCACGAGCAGTACTTC.

V gene TRBV7-8 combines with J gene TRBJ1-5; the D gene is possibly TRBD1 (6 bases). Germline V gives CDR1 SGHVS, CDR2 FQNEAQ. Trimming removed 5 bases at V and 16 bases at J, with 18 bases between. The CDR3 covers 12 residues. In nucleotides, the CDR3 is TGTGCCAGCAGCGCAAGCGACAGGCCTTCACATTTT. As protein: CASSASDRPSHF.

The V call is TRBV27, the J call TRBJ2-2, with 7 bases matching TRBD1. This CDR3 contains 15 residues. Per germline, CDR1 MNHEY and CDR2 SMNVEV (reference sequence). V lost 2 bases to trimming and J lost 3 bases; unmatched junction nucleotides: 3. This chain's CDR3 is CASSLRTGDTGELFF. Written as DNA, the CDR3 is TGTGCCAGCAGTTTAAGGACAGGAGACACCGGGGAGCTGTTTTTT.